The clone carrying this T cell receptor (beta chain) was found once. Original handling: Nucleated cell number was recorded as an estimate derived from reference gene primer amplification. Assay used: immunoSEQ multiplex PCR; TCRdb lists only in-frame clones, some missing. The V and J calls and the clone size are those of that table, but D and trimming were determined from the DNA. The data contain roughly 200,000 clones, around 90% of them seen just once; the ten biggest clones take up approximately 2.2%. Cohort 3 donors counted as recovered after two negative PCRs, clearance, or resolved symptoms. This sample stems from a study of blood T cell repertoires in COVID-19. On the study more broadly: The samples span acute and convalescent COVID-19 from the United States, Italy and Spain. T cells, B-cell-depleted T cells, or PBMCs supplied cDNA or gDNA.

The sequenced sample consisted of PBMCs or T cells enriched from blood (not recorded which). This clonotype was sampled from a woman aged 25 to 39 who had recovered from COVID-19.

CDR3 loop: CASSVDGQKTLGNTIYF. CDR3 nucleotide sequence: TGTGCCAGCAGCGTAGATGGACAGAAAACTCTTGGAAACACCATATATTTT. The chain is built from TRBV9 and TRBJ1-3; TRBD1 might be the D (6 bases). The CDR3 runs 17 residues. The germline gives CDR1 SGDLS, CDR2 YYNGEE. The V and J ends lost 0 bases and 3 bases respectively, with 16 bases between them.